What follows are 10 T cell receptor beta chains derived from one specimen sequenced in a study of cytomegalovirus exposure and HLA in healthy donors. Primers for the PCR totalled 60 Vbeta and 13 Jbeta. The method was immunoSEQ multiplex PCR; TCRdb's version includes in-frame clones alone and lacks a portion of them. The sample consists of fewer than 200,000 clones, roughly 80% of them appearing once. Sequences were obtained from PBMCs. The receptors here all came from a man aged 35 to 55 in good health and CMV-seropositive.

The V and J genes are TRBV18 and TRBJ1-5; TRBD1 matches at 10 bases. Germline lookup yields CDR1 KGHSH and CDR2 LQKENI. V gave up 3 bases and J gave up 1 base; unmatched junction bases: 3. The CDR3 runs 16 residues. The CDR3 sequence: CASSPGTGASNQPQHF. CDR3 coding DNA: TGTGCCAGCTCACCCGGGACAGGGGCGAGCAATCAGCCCCAGCATTTT.

This chain joins TRBV11-2 and TRBJ2-2, with a weak D call TRBD2 (5 bases). The CDR3 consists of 16 residues. Trimming left V 5 bases short and J 1 base short, with 14 bases between. In germline, CDR1 is SGHAT, CDR2 FQNNGV. The CDR3 spells CASSVEVAGNTGELFF. CDR3 DNA sequence: TGTGCCAGCAGCGTTGAAGTGGCGGGGAACACCGGGGAGCTGTTTTTT.

The chain uses TRBV25-1 and TRBJ1-2; D unclear. The V and J ends lost 1 base and 6 bases respectively, with 9 bases between them. Germline-derived CDR1 and CDR2 are MGHDK and SYGVNS. There are 13 residues in the CDR3. This chain's CDR3 is CASSELGGNGYTF. In nucleotides, the CDR3 is TGTGCCAGCAGTGAATTAGGAGGGAATGGCTACACCTTC.

This chain connects TRBV6-5 to TRBJ2-5, with 7 bases aligning to TRBD1. V shed 2 bases and J 2 bases; nucleotides not matched to a gene: 2. This CDR3 spans 14 amino acids. Germline lookup yields CDR1 MNHEY and CDR2 SVGAGI. The DNA for the CDR3 is TGTGCCAGCAGTTACGACAGGGTACAAGAGACCCAGTACTTC. It yields the protein CASSYDRVQETQYF.

The chain recombines TRBV5-1 with TRBJ2-5; 9 positions match TRBD1. Germline V lookup: CDR1 SGHRS, CDR2 YFSETQ. CDR3 length equals 14 residues. J was trimmed by 3 bases and V by 4 bases; bases with no gene match: 4. The CDR3 loop reads CASSVTGGEETQYF. As DNA, the CDR3 is TGCGCCAGCAGCGTGACAGGGGGGGAAGAGACCCAGTACTTC.

This chain joins TRBV6-1 and TRBJ1-2; TRBD1 agrees at 9 bases. There are 12 residues in the CDR3. From germline, CDR1 is MNHNS and CDR2 SASEGT. J gave up 6 bases and V 6 bases, and 2 bases lay outside the gene matches. This CDR3 is CASRRTGDGYTF. The CDR3 coding sequence is TGTGCCAGCAGACGGACAGGGGATGGCTACACCTTC.

CDR3 in amino acids: CASSLHHFLGSSYEQYF. The CDR3 region has the DNA TGTGCCAGCAGCTTACACCACTTCTTGGGCAGTTCTTACGAGCAGTACTTC. This chain connects TRBV13 to TRBJ2-7; D is ambiguous. CDR3 length: 17 amino acids. Germline-derived CDR1 and CDR2 are PRHDT and FYEKMQ (reference sequence). Between the trimmed V and J ends, which lost 2 bases and 4 bases, there was a span of 21 bases.

The chain couples TRBV27 to TRBJ2-1, with D possibly matching TRBD2 (5 bases). Deletions cut 4 bases from V and 0 bases from J, with 7 bases between. The CDR3 contains 14 residues. Germline values: CDR1 MNHEY, CDR2 SMNVEV (reference sequence). CDR3 region: CASSWGVSYNEQFF. The CDR3 nucleotides read TGTGCCAGCAGTTGGGGAGTCTCCTACAATGAGCAGTTCTTC.

The V call is TRBV19, the J call TRBJ1-2; D may be TRBD1 (5 bases). Trimming removed 3 bases at V and 0 bases at J, with 11 bases between. CDR3 length: 15 residues. Per germline, CDR1 LNHDA and CDR2 SQIVND (reference sequence). The CDR3: CASSMTAGSNYGYTF. Written as DNA, the CDR3 is TGTGCCAGTAGTATGACAGCAGGGTCTAACTATGGCTACACCTTC.

The chain is built from TRBV2 and TRBJ2-5, with 7 bases matching TRBD1. The ends lost 9 bases at V and 3 bases at J; junction bases unmatched: 10. The CDR3 sequence is 14 residues long. CDR1 is SNHLY and CDR2 is FYNNEI in the germline V gene. The CDR3 region has the DNA TGTGCCAGAGCGACCCCAGGGACAGAAGAGACCCAGTACTTC. It codes for CARATPGTEETQYF.